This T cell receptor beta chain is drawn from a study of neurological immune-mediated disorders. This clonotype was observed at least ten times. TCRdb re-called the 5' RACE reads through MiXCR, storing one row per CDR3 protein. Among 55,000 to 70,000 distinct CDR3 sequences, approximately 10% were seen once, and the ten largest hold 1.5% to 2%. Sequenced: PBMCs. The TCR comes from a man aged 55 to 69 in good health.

CDR3 amino acids: CATSEPDRVIVIGGYTF. Here the CDR3 DNA reads TGTGCCACCAGTGAACCGGACAGGGTCATAGTCATAGGAGGCTACACCTTC. The chain links TRBV24-1 to TRBJ1-2; 8 positions agree with TRBD1. Germline trimming cut 4 bases from V and 8 bases from J; bases unmatched to any gene: 17. The length of the CDR3 is 17 residues. CDR1 and CDR2 (germline): KGHDR, SFDVKD.